The 5 T cell receptor beta chains listed next were all sequenced from one sample in a study of OX40 agonist ivuxolimab in advanced cancers. Data came from immunoSEQ multiplex PCR; TCRdb stores just in-frame clones and leaves some out. The repertoire includes some 95,000 clones, 87% of them detected once, and approximately 0.49% sits in the top ten. Sequenced here: CD4+ or CD8+ T cells sorted from blood, sampled in a trial of the OX40 agonist ivuxolimab. These receptors were collected from an adult with an advanced solid tumor such as melanoma, head and neck, liver or kidney cancer.

The chain combines TRBV18 with TRBJ1-4; TRBD1 aligns across 8 bases. CDR1 and CDR2 from the germline V gene are KGHSH and LQKENI. The CDR3 extends over 17 amino acids. The trim removed 4 bases at V and 0 bases at J, leaving 7 bases unmatched. The CDR3 is CASSRAGGASTNEKLFF. CDR3 in DNA: TGTGCCAGCTCACGAGCAGGGGGCGCCTCAACTAATGAAAAACTGTTTTTT.

This clone was counted a single time. V is TRBV10-3 and J is TRBJ1-1, with 8 bases lining up with TRBD1. The CDR3 length is 15 residues. J gave up 3 bases and V 3 bases, and 6 bases lay outside the gene matches. CDR1 and CDR2 from the germline V gene are ENHRY and SYGVKD. CDR3 protein: CAISEGQGADTEAFF. CDR3 DNA: TGTGCCATCAGTGAAGGCCAGGGGGCGGACACTGAAGCTTTCTTT.

The chain is built from TRBV5-5 and TRBJ1-5, with D possibly matching TRBD1 (5 bases). The CDR3 spans 14 residues. Germline CDR1 and CDR2: SGHKS and YYEKEE (reference sequence). V lost 4 bases, J lost 9 bases, and 17 bases lay in between. CDR3 residues: CASSDKEGSRPQHF. In DNA, the CDR3 is TGTGCCAGCAGCGACAAGGAGGGGTCTAGGCCCCAGCATTTT.

V usage is TRBV29-1 and J usage is TRBJ2-6; tentatively, D is TRBD2 (7 bases). The V end was cut by 1 base, the J end by 1 base, with 14 bases between. The CDR3 runs 17 residues. Germline V gene sequence: CDR1 SQVTM, CDR2 ANQGSEA. CDR3 sequence reads: CSVEVRGGASGANVLTF. The CDR3 DNA reads as TGCAGCGTTGAAGTACGTGGGGGGGCTTCTGGGGCCAACGTCCTGACTTTC.

The CDR3 sequence: CASSSRESTDTQYF. In DNA, the CDR3 is TGTGCCAGTAGTAGCCGGGAGTCCACAGATACGCAGTATTTT. This sequence joins TRBV19 and TRBJ2-3; a weak D match, TRBD2 (6 bases). The ends were cut back, 4 bases at V and 2 bases at J, with 10 bases in the middle. This CDR3 has 14 amino acids. Germline CDR1 reads LNHDA; CDR2 reads SQIVND (reference sequence).